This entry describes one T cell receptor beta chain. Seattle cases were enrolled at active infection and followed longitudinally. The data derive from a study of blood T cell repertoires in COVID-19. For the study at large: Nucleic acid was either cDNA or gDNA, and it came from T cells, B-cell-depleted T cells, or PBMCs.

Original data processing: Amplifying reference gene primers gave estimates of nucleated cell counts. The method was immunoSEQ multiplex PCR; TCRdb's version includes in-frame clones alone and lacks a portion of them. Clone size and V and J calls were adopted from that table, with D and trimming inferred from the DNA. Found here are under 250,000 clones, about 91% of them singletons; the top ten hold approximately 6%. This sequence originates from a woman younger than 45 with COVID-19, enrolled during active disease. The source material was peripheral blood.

In DNA, the CDR3 is TGTGCCAGCAGTTACAGACCACAGGGGGATCGCGAGCAGTACTTC. This gives the protein CASSYRPQGDREQYF. This rearrangement joins TRBV6-5 to TRBJ2-7; TRBD1 matches at 8 bases. Germline V gene data show CDR1 as MNHEY and CDR2 as SVGAGI. V gave up 2 bases and J gave up 6 bases; unmatched junction bases: 9. The CDR3 runs 15 residues.